This record covers a single T cell receptor beta chain. What it binds is unknown. At the Johns Hopkins FTIC core, DNA taken from cultured CD4+ T cells was sequenced by way of the Oncomine TCR Beta short-read assay. TCRdb processed the PCR reads anew with MiXCR; each CDR3 protein has one entry. The sample gives approximately 9,600 distinct CDR3 sequences, about 27% of which show up once; around 42% is in the top ten. The sample belongs to a study of vaccination and CD4 T cells after COVID-19. Background on the study: Overlapping spike peptides of SARS-CoV-2, HCoV-NL63, HCoV-OC43 and HCoV-229E stimulated the cells.

The treatment was: roughly nine-day PBMC culture with coronavirus spike peptide pools or control peptides (ViraFEST assay). Antigen-specific T cell expansion with peptide pools preceded TCR sequencing in the ViraFEST approach. The germline V gene has CDR1 MNHEY and CDR2 SVGAGI. The J segment lost 10 bases and the V segment lost 0 bases, leaving 7 bases of the junction unmatched. This CDR3 contains 15 residues. Study results and caveats: Spike mono-reactivity held for 304 of 307 vaccine-specific clones in convalescent patients.

Specimen: CD4+ T cells from blood, cultured in vitro, collected before SARS-CoV-2 vaccination. This chain links TRBV6-5 with TRBJ2-1, with 9 nucleotides matching TRBD2. This sequence originates from a human donor who received a COVID-19 vaccine. Here the CDR3 reads CASSYSFERGEEQFF. CDR3 sequence (DNA): TGTGCCAGCAGTTACTCGTTTGAGCGGGGGGAAGAGCAGTTCTTC.